The 21 T cell receptor beta chains in this list originate from one sample, sequenced in a study of blood T cell repertoires in COVID-19. The protocol was immunoSEQ multiplex PCR, while the TCRdb copy is restricted to in-frame clones and leaves out a portion. The sample includes roughly 200,000 clones, around 86% of them seen just once. Sample: peripheral blood. The receptors originated from a woman in her 30s with active or convalescent COVID-19.

This chain links TRBV5-6 with TRBJ1-2; 9 bases are a match to TRBD1. In germline, CDR1 is SGHDT, CDR2 YYEEEE. The CDR3 consists of 14 residues. V shed 2 bases, J shed 8 bases, and the junction held 7 bases outside the gene matches. DNA for the CDR3: TGTGCCAGCAGCTTCCCACAGGGGGCGATGGGCTACACCTTC. This translates into CASSFPQGAMGYTF.

CDR3 in amino acids: CASSSLTGVVGNTEAFF. The CDR3 DNA sequence: TGTGCCAGCAGCTCATTAACAGGGGTCGTCGGGAACACTGAAGCTTTCTTT. The J gene is TRBJ1-1, the V gene TRBV9, with 7 positions matching TRBD1. J gave up 1 base and V 4 bases, and 13 bases lay outside the gene matches. Germline V CDR1 and CDR2: SGDLS, YYNGEE. The CDR3 length is 17 residues.

The chain employs TRBV3-1 (or the pseudogene TRBV3-2) and TRBJ2-3, with TRBD2 identical over 16 bases. Per the germline V gene, CDR1 is LGHDT and CDR2 is YNNKEL (reference sequence). CDR3 length: 19 amino acids. V dropped 2 bases and J dropped 6; count of bases not matched to a gene: 11. The CDR3 reads CASSQIVGTSGRAADTQYF. The CDR3, as DNA: TGTGCCAGCAGCCAAATTGTCGGGACTAGCGGGAGGGCTGCTGATACGCAGTATTTT.

The CDR3 region has the DNA TGTGCCATCAGTGAGGCGCTAGCGGGAGGTTCCTACGAGCAGTACTTC. This encodes CAISEALAGGSYEQYF. This chain connects TRBV10-3 to TRBJ2-7, with 11 nucleotides matching TRBD2. The CDR3 sequence is 16 residues long. The J segment lost 1 base and the V segment lost 2 bases, leaving 4 bases of the junction unmatched. Per the germline V gene, CDR1 is ENHRY and CDR2 is SYGVKD.

Only one count was recorded for this clone. V gene TRBV6-5 combines with J gene TRBJ2-1; D is possibly TRBD1 (6 bases). Germline assignment: CDR1 MNHEY and CDR2 SVGAGI. Between the trimmed V and J ends, which lost 6 bases and 3 bases, there was a span of 12 bases. The CDR3 has 14 residues. The chain's CDR3 is CASRREGVYNEQFF. CDR3 in DNA: TGTGCCAGCAGGCGAGAGGGGGTCTACAATGAGCAGTTCTTC.

V and J are TRBV27 and TRBJ2-3, with 9 bases that match TRBD2. Germline V gene lookup returns CDR1 MNHEY and CDR2 SMNVEV (reference sequence). CDR3 length: 16 residues. Trimming took 2 bases from V and 0 from J; bases not matched to a gene: 3. The CDR3 loop reads CASSLQRGASTDTQYF. The CDR3 DNA sequence: TGTGCCAGCAGTTTACAGCGGGGGGCAAGCACAGATACGCAGTATTTT.

The chain links TRBV2 to TRBJ1-2, with 7 bases matching TRBD1. Germline CDR1 and CDR2: SNHLY and FYNNEI. V gave up 7 bases and J gave up 1 base; unmatched junction bases: 0. The CDR3 consists of 12 residues. The chain's CDR3 is CASTGGNYGYTF. DNA of the CDR3: TGTGCCAGCACAGGGGGTAACTATGGCTACACCTTC.

The CDR3 sequence is CATSDSRRGRESNQPQHF. The CDR3 DNA reads TGTGCCACCAGTGATTCTCGACGTGGGCGGGAGAGCAATCAGCCCCAGCATTTT. This rearrangement joins TRBV24-1 to TRBJ1-5, with unresolved D. Germline V CDR1 and CDR2: KGHDR, SFDVKD. The V and J ends lost 2 bases and 1 base respectively, with 17 bases between them. This CDR3 is built from 18 residues.

The chain employs TRBV7-2 and TRBJ1-2; possibly TRBD1 for D (5 bases). The CDR3 sequence is 15 residues long. Germline V CDR1 and CDR2: SGHTA, FQGNSA. Trimming pared 1 base from V and 4 bases from J, leaving 13 bases between. CDR3 DNA sequence: TGTGCCAGCAGCTTAGGCACCGGGGGTACCTATGGCTACACCTTC. Translation: CASSLGTGGTYGYTF.

This sequence joins TRBV9 and TRBJ1-5; D unclear. The CDR3 is 13 residues long. The V gene's germline CDR1 is SGDLS and CDR2 YYNGEE. The germline V and J ends were trimmed by 0 bases and 5 bases, with 6 bases remaining between them. The CDR3 DNA reads as TGTGCCAGCAGCGTAGGGAGTTATCAGCCCCAGCATTTT. Translation: CASSVGSYQPQHF.

The CDR3 spells CASSAQENNYGYTF. Written as DNA, the CDR3 is TGTGCCAGCAGCGCACAGGAAAACAACTATGGCTACACCTTC. V usage is TRBV7-6 and J usage is TRBJ1-2; D may be TRBD1 (5 bases). Trimming pared 5 bases from V and 2 bases from J, leaving 12 bases between. Germline CDR1 is SGHVS and CDR2 is FNYEAQ. CDR3 length: 14 amino acids.

The chain uses TRBV18 and TRBJ2-1; no firm D call. V was trimmed by 0 bases and J by 3 bases, leaving 6 bases between them. Germline V gene lookup returns CDR1 KGHSH and CDR2 LQKENI. The CDR3 has 14 residues. The CDR3: CASSPPADYNEQFF. CDR3 in DNA: TGTGCCAGCTCACCACCGGCCGACTACAATGAGCAGTTCTTC. The whole variable domain, filled in from reference TRBV18 and TRBJ2-1, reads NAGVMQNPRHLVRRRGQEARLRCSPMKGHSHVYWYRQLPEEGLKFMVYLQKENIIDESGMPKERFSAEFPKEGPSILRIQQVVRGDSAAYFCASSPPADYNEQFFGPGTRLTVL.

This clone was detected a few times. This chain connects TRBV10-1 to TRBJ1-2, with 7 bases aligning to TRBD1. V was clipped by 0 bases and J by 7 bases; unmatched bases: 2. Germline V gene sequence: CDR1 WNHNN, CDR2 SYGVQD (reference sequence). This CDR3 has 13 amino acids. This chain's CDR3 is CASSESTGFGYTF. The DNA of the CDR3 is TGCGCCAGCAGTGAGTCGACAGGGTTTGGCTACACCTTC.

The rearrangement joins TRBV11-2 to TRBJ2-2; D unresolved. V was shortened by 1 base and J by 6 bases, with 15 bases between the two germline ends. The germline V gene has CDR1 SGHAT and CDR2 FQNNGV. The length of the CDR3 is 16 residues. The CDR3 DNA sequence: TGTGCCAGCAGCTTAGGTCTCGCGTCTCGTGCCGGGGAGCTGTTTTTT. It specifies CASSLGLASRAGELFF.

The chain recombines TRBV30 with TRBJ1-1, with D possibly TRBD1 on 5 matching bases. V was clipped by 4 bases and J by 5 bases, with 11 bases between them. The CDR3 has 12 amino acids. Germline CDR1 and CDR2: GTSNPN and SVGIG (reference sequence). CDR3 nucleotides: TGTGCCTGGATTGGCGGGGGGACTGAAGCTTTCTTT. It specifies CAWIGGGTEAFF.

The table lists this clone with a few counts. The rearrangement links TRBV5-5 to TRBJ2-5; TRBD2 aligns across 12 bases. CDR3 length: 16 amino acids. The germline V gene encodes CDR1 SGHKS and CDR2 YYEKEE (reference sequence). Trimming removed 3 bases from V and 2 bases from J; junction bases left unmatched: 5. The CDR3 spells CASSSGGLAGQETQYF. CDR3 bases: TGTGCCAGCAGCTCGGGGGGACTAGCGGGTCAAGAGACCCAGTACTTC.

This sequence joins TRBV12-3 or TRBV12-4 and TRBJ2-1, with 8 bases fitting TRBD2. The length of the CDR3 is 13 residues. Losses at the gene ends were 8 bases for V and 6 bases for J; bases not matched to a gene: 6. The CDR3 DNA sequence: TGTGCCAGCGAAGGGCGGGGGGTCAATGAGCAGTTCTTC. It codes for CASEGRGVNEQFF.

The V call is TRBV5-6, the J call TRBJ2-2, with 7 bases fitting TRBD2. CDR3 length equals 14 residues. V was clipped by 0 bases and J by 6 bases; unmatched bases: 2. The germline V gene encodes CDR1 SGHDT and CDR2 YYEEEE. CDR3 loop: CASSLAGGSGELFF. For the CDR3, the DNA is TGTGCCAGCAGCTTGGCGGGAGGTTCCGGGGAGCTGTTTTTT.

The sample holds one count of this clone. The rearrangement links TRBV7-2 to TRBJ1-2; 9 bases align to TRBD1. J was trimmed by 3 bases and V by 7 bases; bases with no gene match: 9. In germline, CDR1 is SGHTA, CDR2 FQGNSA. This CDR3 spans 15 amino acids. CDR3 DNA sequence: TGTGCCAGCACCCTAGCCAGGACAGGGGACTATGGCTACACCTTC. Translated, it gives CASTLARTGDYGYTF.

The rearrangement links TRBV4-2 to TRBJ1-2; TRBD1 is a possible D gene (5 bases). The V and J ends lost 0 bases and 8 bases respectively, with 16 bases between them. The CDR3 length is 15 residues. Germline assignment: CDR1 LGHNA and CDR2 YNFKEQ. The CDR3 nucleotides read TGTGCCAGCAGCCAAGATAAAGCTAGGGGAAGCGGCTACACCTTC. This translates into CASSQDKARGSGYTF.

The chain links TRBV7-9 to TRBJ1-4, with D unclear. Trimming removed 2 bases at V and 0 bases at J, with 4 bases between. CDR1 is SEHNR, CDR2 FQNEAQ, per germline (reference sequence). The length of the CDR3 is 14 residues. The CDR3 DNA is TGTGCCAGCAGCTTATCAGCAACTAATGAAAAACTGTTTTTT. Translating it yields CASSLSATNEKLFF. Based on the CDR3 plus reference TRBV7-9 and TRBJ1-4, the full variable domain is DTGVSQNPRHKITKRGQNVTFRCDPISEHNRLYWYRQTLGQGPEFLTYFQNEAQLEKSRLLSDRFSAERPKGSFSTLEIQRTEQGDSAMYLCASSLSATNEKLFFGSGTQLSVL.